This T cell receptor beta chain was retrieved from a study of T cell repertoires in cytomegalovirus infection. Overall study: Matching HLA type, along with CMV infection, was indicated by public TCR beta signatures. General study points: In two of eight donors, the top clonotype was HLA-C-restricted CMV-specific. Based on cumulative public TCR beta family frequency, carriers of CMV plus the relevant HLA were identified.

Each CDR3 protein is one row after TCRdb ran MiXCR on the reads. The data show 150,000 or so distinct CDR3 sequences, roughly 15% seen once. As for this clonotype: Its antigen is unidentified.

Germline CDR1 reads SGHDN; CDR2 reads FVKESK. The CDR3 spans 16 residues. The germline V and J ends were trimmed by 0 bases and 5 bases, with 17 bases remaining between them. The specimen was CD8+ T cells from PBMCs. The rearrangement links TRBV14 to TRBJ2-7, with D perhaps matching TRBD1 or TRBD2 (6 bases each). The TCR originated in a human donor in good health (CMV status not recorded). Some clones in this sample may be carry-over from other donors' samples. DNA of the CDR3: TGTGCCAGCAGCCAAGATGGGATCGGGGGCCCCCACGAGCAGTACTTC. It codes for CASSQDGIGGPHEQYF.